This T cell receptor (beta chain) was identified in a study of PD-L1 blockade in urothelial cancer. Indicated time point: peripheral blood 6 weeks after treatment start. Using immunoSEQ multiplex PCR, the repertoire was profiled, and TCRdb retains in-frame clones only, with some absent. Of over 15,000 clones in the sample, around 83% are singletons; the top ten hold under 2%. This clonotype was sampled from a man aged 50 or older with urothelial cancer. This specimen was PBMCs, taken around atezolizumab (anti-PD-L1) treatment.

Here the CDR3 DNA reads TGTGCCAGCAAACTTGGACAGGCCTACAATCAGCCCCAGCATTTT. It codes for CASKLGQAYNQPQHF. The rearrangement joins TRBV28 to TRBJ1-5; 7 nucleotides agree with TRBD1. The CDR3 length is 15 residues. Germline V CDR1 and CDR2: MDHEN, SYDVKM. V lost 7 bases and J lost 3; bases outside the gene matches: 9.